Each of the 5 T cell receptor beta chains below was sequenced from the same sample in a study of shared clonotypes between healthy human individuals. Assay used: immunoSEQ multiplex PCR; TCRdb lists only in-frame clones, some missing. The table has some 490,000 clones, about 84% seen once. The sample was PBMCs. These receptors were taken from a woman between 40 and 55 years old in good health. Some clones in this sample may be carry-over from other donors' samples.

The chain employs TRBV7-8 and TRBJ1-5, with 7 bases identical to TRBD1. The CDR3 sequence is 14 residues long. Germline assignment: CDR1 SGHVS and CDR2 FQNEAQ. Unmatched junction bases numbered 5, after V lost 5 bases and J lost 4 bases. CDR3 sequence: CASSRTGDNQPQHF. The CDR3 DNA reads as TGTGCCAGCAGCAGGACAGGTGATAATCAGCCCCAGCATTTT.

The chain uses TRBV7-2 and TRBJ2-3; D call uncertain. V lost 4 bases to trimming and J lost 10 bases, with 15 bases between them. The CDR3 spans 13 residues. The germline CDR1 and CDR2 sequences are SGHTA and FQGNSA. The CDR3 region has the DNA TGTGCCAGCAGCTCGGCCCGCCTTATGGCGCAGTATTTT. Translation gives CASSSARLMAQYF.

The V and J genes are TRBV19 and TRBJ2-3; perhaps TRBD2 as D (5 bases). V was clipped by 4 bases and J by 0 bases, with 8 bases between them. The CDR3 runs 14 residues. Per germline, CDR1 LNHDA and CDR2 SQIVND (reference sequence). CDR3 DNA sequence: TGTGCCAGTAGTAAAGGGAGAAGCACAGATACGCAGTATTTT. Its translation: CASSKGRSTDTQYF.

The chain uses TRBV20-1 and TRBJ2-5, with unresolved D. V lost 2 bases to trimming and J lost 5 bases, with 6 bases between them. The CDR3 has 11 residues. In germline, CDR1 is DFQATT, CDR2 SNEGSKA (reference sequence). The CDR3 is CSARHSETQYF. CDR3 sequence (DNA): TGCAGTGCTAGACATTCGGAGACCCAGTACTTC.

The sample holds one count of this clone. The chain combines TRBV4-1 with TRBJ1-5; D is unclear. V was cut by 0 bases and J by 6 bases, with 6 bases left in between. CDR3 size: 13 residues. Germline V gene sequence: CDR1 MGHRA, CDR2 YSYEKL. In DNA, the CDR3 is TGCGCCAGCAGCCAAGAGCTAGGTCAGCCCCAGCATTTT. Residues: CASSQELGQPQHF.